Reported below is one TCR beta chain. These data come from a study of blood T cell repertoires in COVID-19. On the study more broadly: Acute-phase and convalescent COVID-19 samples originated in the United States, Italy and Spain. From T cells, B-cell-depleted T cells, or PBMCs came the material, which was cDNA or gDNA.

The length of the CDR3 is 14 residues. V lost 6 bases, J lost 7 bases, and 18 bases lay in between. CDR1 is MNHEY, CDR2 SVGAGI, per germline. Per the authors' pipeline: Amplification with reference gene primers provided the estimates of nucleated cell counts. Libraries were prepared by immunoSEQ multiplex PCR; TCRdb keeps only in-frame clonotypes and omits some of them. Clonal size and the V and J genes are those of that table, whereas D and trimming came from the DNA. The sample comprises 120,000 to 150,000 clones, under 80% of which are singletons, and 4.2% rests with the top ten. Material for sequencing was peripheral blood. The receptor comes from a man in his fifties or sixties with acute or convalescent COVID-19. V usage is TRBV6-5 and J usage is TRBJ1-1; D might be TRBD1 (6 bases). CDR3 coding DNA: TGTGCCAGCAGGGATACATTGGAACAGGGTGAAGCTTTCTTT. Protein: CASRDTLEQGEAFF.